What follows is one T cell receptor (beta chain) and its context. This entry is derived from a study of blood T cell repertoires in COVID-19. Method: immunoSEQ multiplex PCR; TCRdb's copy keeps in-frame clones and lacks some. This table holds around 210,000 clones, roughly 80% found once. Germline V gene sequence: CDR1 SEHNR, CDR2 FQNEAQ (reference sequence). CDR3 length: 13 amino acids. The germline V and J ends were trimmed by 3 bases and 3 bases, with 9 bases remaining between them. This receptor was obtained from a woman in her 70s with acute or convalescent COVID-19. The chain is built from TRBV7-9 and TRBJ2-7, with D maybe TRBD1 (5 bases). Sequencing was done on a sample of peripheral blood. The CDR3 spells CASSLLGVYEQYF. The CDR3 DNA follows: TGTGCCAGCAGCTTGTTAGGGGTCTACGAGCAGTACTTC.